These 20 T cell receptor beta chains were all obtained from the same sample, sequenced in a study of blood T cell repertoires in COVID-19. The protocol was immunoSEQ multiplex PCR, while the TCRdb copy is restricted to in-frame clones and leaves out a portion. This sample carries fewer than 300,000 clones, 80% to 90% of them seen once, and the ten largest clones take about 1.6%. Sequenced sample: peripheral blood. These receptor sequences come from a woman aged 40 to 50 who had recovered from COVID-19.

The rearrangement uses TRBV2 and TRBJ2-1, with TRBD1 as a possible D gene (5 bases). V was clipped by 0 bases and J by 0 bases, with 9 bases between them. This CDR3 is built from 16 residues. CDR1 SNHLY and CDR2 FYNNEI come from the germline V gene. The CDR3 nucleotides are TGTGCCAGCAGTGAAGCGCAGGGATACTCCTACAATGAGCAGTTCTTC. Protein: CASSEAQGYSYNEQFF.

The genes are TRBV18 and TRBJ1-1, with 9 bases matching TRBD1. The CDR3 is made up of 14 amino acids. CDR1 KGHSH and CDR2 LQKENI come from the germline V gene. Losses at the gene ends were 3 bases for V and 8 bases for J; bases not matched to a gene: 7. The CDR3 DNA reads TGTGCCAGCTCACCGACAGGGGGGGAGGCCGAAGCTTTCTTT. Translation gives CASSPTGGEAEAFF.

The rearrangement links TRBV4-1 to TRBJ1-2; D not resolved. CDR1 and CDR2 from the germline V gene are MGHRA and YSYEKL. The CDR3 extends over 15 amino acids. V dropped 3 bases and J dropped 4 bases, with 15 bases sitting between them. The CDR3 DNA follows: TGCGCCAGCAGCCACCCAGGCACGCACTCCTATGGCTACACCTTC. This codes for CASSHPGTHSYGYTF.

CDR3 loop: CASSLTGVNGYTF. The CDR3 bases are TGTGCCAGCAGCTTAACAGGGGTAAACGGCTACACCTTC. The J gene is TRBJ1-2, the V gene TRBV7-9; the match to TRBD1 covers 7 bases. The germline V gene has CDR1 SEHNR and CDR2 FQNEAQ (reference sequence). The CDR3 spans 13 residues. The V and J ends lost 2 bases and 8 bases, in that order; junction bases with no gene match: 5.

V gene TRBV10-3 combines with J gene TRBJ2-4, with 7 bases identical to TRBD1. V trimming: 5 bases; J trimming: 5 bases; junction bases outside the gene matches: 3. The CDR3 runs to 13 residues. Per germline, CDR1 ENHRY and CDR2 SYGVKD. The CDR3 nucleotides are TGTGCCATCAGTTCGGGACAGCAAAACATTCAGTACTTC. Amino acid sequence: CAISSGQQNIQYF.

The gene calls are TRBV4-3 and TRBJ1-3; 10 nucleotides align to TRBD1. The CDR3 totals 17 residues. Germline loops: CDR1 LGHNA, CDR2 YSLEER. After removal of 1 base from V and 2 bases from J, the junction contained 5 bases not matched to a gene. CDR3 amino acids: CASSQATGGAAGNTIYF. The CDR3 bases are TGCGCCAGCAGCCAAGCGACAGGGGGCGCCGCTGGAAACACCATATATTTT.

The V and J genes are TRBV6-5 and TRBJ2-1; 8 bases line up with TRBD1. CDR1 is MNHEY and CDR2 is SVGAGI in the germline V gene. J was trimmed by 5 bases and V by 0 bases; bases with no gene match: 3. CDR3 length: 15 residues. The CDR3 nucleotides read TGTGCCAGCAGTTACTCCGGGACAGGCCACAATGAGCAGTTCTTC. Its translation: CASSYSGTGHNEQFF.

The gene calls are TRBV7-2 and TRBJ1-2, with D tentatively TRBD1 (6 bases). CDR3 size: 14 residues. The V end lost 3 bases, the J end lost 8 bases, and 16 bases lay between the germline ends. The V gene's germline CDR1 is SGHTA and CDR2 FQGNSA. In DNA form, the CDR3 reads TGTGCCAGCAGCTTTGTTGGCCAGGGGCCCGGCTACACCTTC. Protein sequence: CASSFVGQGPGYTF.

The rearrangement uses TRBV6-6 and TRBJ2-4; D remains unclear. In germline, CDR1 is MNHNY, CDR2 SVGAGI (reference sequence). The V end lost 2 bases, the J end lost 0 bases, and 11 bases lay between the germline ends. The length of the CDR3 is 16 residues. CDR3 in DNA: TGTGCCAGCAGTTACCCCAGTGGTATAGCCAAAAACATTCAGTACTTC. It translates to CASSYPSGIAKNIQYF.

The chain combines TRBV15 with TRBJ1-3; TRBD1 agrees at 7 bases. J lost 1 base, V lost 1 base, and 10 bases had no gene match. The CDR3 is made up of 18 amino acids. In germline, CDR1 is LNHNV, CDR2 YYDKDF (reference sequence). In DNA, the CDR3 is TGTGCCACCAGCAGAGGGAGGGCACGACAGGGATCTGGAAACACCATATATTTT. It is translated as CATSRGRARQGSGNTIYF.

This chain uses TRBV3-1 (or the pseudogene TRBV3-2) with TRBJ2-3; 9 nucleotides align to TRBD2. The CDR3 loop spans 16 amino acids. Trimming removed 6 bases from V and 1 base from J; junction bases left unmatched: 8. Germline assignment: CDR1 LGHDT and CDR2 YNNKEL (reference sequence). The CDR3 loop reads CASSPWVAGGTDTQYF. CDR3 in DNA: TGTGCCAGCAGTCCCTGGGTAGCGGGGGGCACAGATACGCAGTATTTT.

J is TRBJ1-1 and V is TRBV27; D is perhaps TRBD1 (6 bases). Germline assignment: CDR1 MNHEY and CDR2 SMNVEV (reference sequence). The CDR3 runs 14 residues. The germline V and J ends were trimmed by 6 bases and 1 base, with 12 bases remaining between them. The CDR3 nucleotides read TGTGCCAGCAGGGGGGGGACACCGAACACTGAAGCTTTCTTT. It encodes CASRGGTPNTEAFF.

V gene TRBV3-1 (or the pseudogene TRBV3-2) combines with J gene TRBJ2-5; D possibly corresponds to TRBD2 (5 bases). The CDR3 is 15 amino acids. Trimming took off 0 bases at V and 5 bases at J, with 13 bases between the two ends. CDR1 LGHDT and CDR2 YNNKEL come from the germline V gene (reference sequence). The CDR3, as DNA: TGTGCCAGCAGCCAAGATCTGGGAGCGTGGGAGACCCAGTACTTC. Translating gives CASSQDLGAWETQYF.

The chain carries TRBV4-1 and TRBJ2-7; 7 nucleotides align to TRBD1. V trimming: 6 bases; J trimming: 2 bases; junction bases outside the gene matches: 10. Per the germline V gene, CDR1 is MGHRA and CDR2 is YSYEKL. This CDR3 is built from 15 residues. CDR3 bases: TGCGCCAGCAGTCATTCCGGGACAGCCACCTACGAGCAGTACTTC. Its protein product is CASSHSGTATYEQYF.

This chain links TRBV5-1 with TRBJ2-1; D ambiguous. Germline loops: CDR1 SGHRS, CDR2 YFSETQ. CDR3 length: 14 amino acids. The V and J ends lost 4 bases and 4 bases respectively, with 12 bases between them. In DNA form, the CDR3 reads TGCGCCAGCAGCCTCTCGCCAGATTACAATGAGCAGTTCTTC. Translation: CASSLSPDYNEQFF. Using reference TRBV5-1 and TRBJ2-1 for the parts outside the CDR3, the full variable domain is KAGVTQTPRYLIKTRGQQVTLSCSPISGHRSVSWYQQTPGQGLQFLFEYFSETQRNKGNFPGRFSGRQFSNSRSEMNVSTLELGDSALYLCASSLSPDYNEQFFGPGTRLTVL.

This clone was seen more than once but under ten times. The chain couples TRBV11-2 to TRBJ2-2; 12 bases are shared with TRBD2. CDR1 and CDR2 from the germline V gene are SGHAT and FQNNGV. The junction had 10 bases not matched to a gene; V was cut back by 5 bases and J by 3 bases. CDR3 length equals 18 residues. CDR3 DNA sequence: TGTGCCAGCAGCCTAATACGACTAGCGGGGGTATACACCGGGGAGCTGTTTTTT. It translates to CASSLIRLAGVYTGELFF.

The V call is TRBV12-5, the J call TRBJ1-1; a weak D match, TRBD1 (6 bases). The germline V gene encodes CDR1 LGHNT and CDR2 FRNRAP. Trimming removed 2 bases at V and 2 bases at J, with 21 bases between. The CDR3 is 18 amino acids. CDR3 bases: TGTGCTAGTGGTTTGTTAATTATACAGGGTACACACAACACTGAAGCTTTCTTT. Translated: CASGLLIIQGTHNTEAFF.

J is TRBJ1-6 and V is TRBV3-1 (or the pseudogene TRBV3-2), with a weak D call TRBD1 (6 bases). Germline assignment: CDR1 LGHDT and CDR2 YNNKEL (reference sequence). CDR3 length: 14 amino acids. V shed 4 bases and J shed 9 bases, with 13 bases lying between them. DNA of the CDR3: TGTGCCAGCAGCCCCGGAAGGGGGGGTTCACCCCTCCACTTT. Its protein is CASSPGRGGSPLHF.

The V and J genes are TRBV2 and TRBJ2-7, with D unclear. The germline CDR1 and CDR2 sequences are SNHLY and FYNNEI. This CDR3 region has 14 residues. Trimming took off 1 base at V and 6 bases at J, with 13 bases between the two ends. CDR3 sequence (DNA): TGTGCCAGCAGTGAAGGAGCGTTACGGGTCGAGCAGTACTTC. Its translation is CASSEGALRVEQYF.

CDR3 nucleotide sequence: TGCGCCAGCAGCTTTAGCGGAGCCTACAATGAGCAGTTCTTC. Its translation is CASSFSGAYNEQFF. The J gene is TRBJ2-1, the V gene TRBV5-1; tentative D call: TRBD2 (6 bases). Trimming took off 2 bases at V and 2 bases at J, with 8 bases between the two ends. CDR3 length: 14 amino acids. The germline CDR1 and CDR2 sequences are SGHRS and YFSETQ.